Reported below is one T cell receptor (beta chain). The antigen is not known. These data belong to a study of response to subunit inactivated influenza vaccine. General observations from the study: Few new T cells, the authors suggested, are recruited by each seasonal influenza vaccination.

TCRdb passed the RT-PCR reads through MiXCR, listing each CDR3 protein once. The sample has approximately 500,000 distinct CDR3 sequences, approximately 15% seen once. Sequencing was performed on PBMCs from blood, taken 12 days after vaccination. This receptor was obtained from a man aged 50-60 years who received an inactivated influenza vaccine.

The CDR3 sequence is CASSEQGLGNQPQHF. As DNA, the CDR3 is TGTGCCAGCAGTGAACAGGGCTTGGGCAATCAGCCCCAGCATTTT. The V gene is TRBV11-2, the J gene TRBJ1-5; D might be TRBD1 (6 bases). This CDR3 has 15 residues. V dropped 6 bases and J dropped 2 bases, with 14 bases sitting between them. Germline CDR1 reads SGHAT; CDR2 reads FQNNGV.